This TCR beta chain came from a study of T cells in Graves' hyperthyroidism and ophthalmopathy. The TCR beta CDR3 regions underwent amplification using RNA transcripts as the source. A first-round RT-PCR of the TCR CDR3 used the HTBI primer set. TCRdb re-derived calls from the multiplex PCR reads in MiXCR, one entry per CDR3 protein. The sample comprises some 740,000 distinct CDR3 sequences, 12% to 15% of which are singletons, and approximately 10% rests with the top ten. CDR1 is SEHNR and CDR2 is FQNEAQ in the germline V gene (reference sequence). V lost 5 bases, J lost 7 bases, and 20 bases stayed unmatched. The CDR3 consists of 18 residues. If no ophthalmopathy progression occurred within 18 months, Graves' hyperthyroidism was stable. Study-wide results and limits: From stable hyperthyroidism, ophthalmopathy was set apart by a 13 V-J model. The model foresaw ophthalmopathy a median roughly 6.5 months prior to onset.

As to this clonotype: Its cognate antigen is unknown.

The rearrangement links TRBV7-9 to TRBJ2-7, with 10 bases that match TRBD1. Sample: blood. The receptor was derived from a woman younger than 30 with Graves' hyperthyroidism. This CDR3 is CASSVGRITGQGLEEQYF. In DNA, the CDR3 is TGTGCCAGCAGCGTAGGGCGGATTACGGGACAGGGGTTAGAGGAGCAGTACTTC.